This record covers a single T cell receptor (beta chain). Its antigen is unknown. The data originate from a study of graft-versus-host responses after intestinal transplantation. In the study overall: Multivisceral, liver-intestinal, or isolated intestinal transplants were given to recipients. The study, taken as a whole, reports: Peak levels of circulating GvH clones tracked with early post-transplant HvG declines. Recipient marrow contained GvH clones, some of which appeared first in ileum or blood.

The V end lost 0 bases, the J end lost 5 bases, and 13 bases lay between the germline ends. This CDR3 comprises 16 residues. In germline, CDR1 is LGHNA, CDR2 YNFKEQ. Method: immunoSEQ multiplex PCR; TCRdb's copy keeps in-frame clones and lacks some. The sample has 65,000 to 90,000 clones; approximately 90% are singletons. Specimen: unstimulated CD8+ T cells sorted from spleen or lymph node cells, collected before transplant. This TCR was recovered from a human donor who was the organ donor for an intestinal transplant. The J gene is TRBJ1-4, the V gene TRBV4-2; D gene uncertain. The DNA for the CDR3 is TGTGCCAGCAGCCAAGACGTTGGAGAACGAAATGAAAAACTGTTTTTT. It encodes CASSQDVGERNEKLFF.